This T cell receptor (beta chain) was sequenced in a study of blood T cell repertoires in COVID-19. Study background: Italy, Spain and the United States were the sources of the convalescent and acute COVID-19 samples.

Trimming cost V 5 bases and J 1 base, with 17 bases left between them. The CDR3 length is 16 residues. The germline CDR1 and CDR2 sequences are MDHEN and SYDVKM. Recruitment covered about two dozen US areas and drew participants whose ages spanned roughly 18 to 90 years. Participant-reported clinical history was the basis for cohort assignment. Original handling: Estimation of nucleated cell counts relied on the amplification of reference gene primers. Generated by immunoSEQ multiplex PCR, the TCRdb table keeps only in-frame clones and is missing some. The DNA was the basis for D and trimming; V, J and clone size are from that table. The table has approximately 260,000 clones, around 80% seen once.

This TCR was recovered from a man aged 25 to 40 with acute COVID-19. The sequenced sample was PBMCs or T cells enriched from blood (not recorded which). The chain joins TRBV28 to TRBJ1-2; a possible D gene is TRBD1 (6 bases). The CDR3 sequence: CASSRGGGPRNYGYTF. Here the CDR3 DNA reads TGTGCCAGCAGTCGCGGGGGGGGCCCTCGTAACTATGGCTACACCTTC.